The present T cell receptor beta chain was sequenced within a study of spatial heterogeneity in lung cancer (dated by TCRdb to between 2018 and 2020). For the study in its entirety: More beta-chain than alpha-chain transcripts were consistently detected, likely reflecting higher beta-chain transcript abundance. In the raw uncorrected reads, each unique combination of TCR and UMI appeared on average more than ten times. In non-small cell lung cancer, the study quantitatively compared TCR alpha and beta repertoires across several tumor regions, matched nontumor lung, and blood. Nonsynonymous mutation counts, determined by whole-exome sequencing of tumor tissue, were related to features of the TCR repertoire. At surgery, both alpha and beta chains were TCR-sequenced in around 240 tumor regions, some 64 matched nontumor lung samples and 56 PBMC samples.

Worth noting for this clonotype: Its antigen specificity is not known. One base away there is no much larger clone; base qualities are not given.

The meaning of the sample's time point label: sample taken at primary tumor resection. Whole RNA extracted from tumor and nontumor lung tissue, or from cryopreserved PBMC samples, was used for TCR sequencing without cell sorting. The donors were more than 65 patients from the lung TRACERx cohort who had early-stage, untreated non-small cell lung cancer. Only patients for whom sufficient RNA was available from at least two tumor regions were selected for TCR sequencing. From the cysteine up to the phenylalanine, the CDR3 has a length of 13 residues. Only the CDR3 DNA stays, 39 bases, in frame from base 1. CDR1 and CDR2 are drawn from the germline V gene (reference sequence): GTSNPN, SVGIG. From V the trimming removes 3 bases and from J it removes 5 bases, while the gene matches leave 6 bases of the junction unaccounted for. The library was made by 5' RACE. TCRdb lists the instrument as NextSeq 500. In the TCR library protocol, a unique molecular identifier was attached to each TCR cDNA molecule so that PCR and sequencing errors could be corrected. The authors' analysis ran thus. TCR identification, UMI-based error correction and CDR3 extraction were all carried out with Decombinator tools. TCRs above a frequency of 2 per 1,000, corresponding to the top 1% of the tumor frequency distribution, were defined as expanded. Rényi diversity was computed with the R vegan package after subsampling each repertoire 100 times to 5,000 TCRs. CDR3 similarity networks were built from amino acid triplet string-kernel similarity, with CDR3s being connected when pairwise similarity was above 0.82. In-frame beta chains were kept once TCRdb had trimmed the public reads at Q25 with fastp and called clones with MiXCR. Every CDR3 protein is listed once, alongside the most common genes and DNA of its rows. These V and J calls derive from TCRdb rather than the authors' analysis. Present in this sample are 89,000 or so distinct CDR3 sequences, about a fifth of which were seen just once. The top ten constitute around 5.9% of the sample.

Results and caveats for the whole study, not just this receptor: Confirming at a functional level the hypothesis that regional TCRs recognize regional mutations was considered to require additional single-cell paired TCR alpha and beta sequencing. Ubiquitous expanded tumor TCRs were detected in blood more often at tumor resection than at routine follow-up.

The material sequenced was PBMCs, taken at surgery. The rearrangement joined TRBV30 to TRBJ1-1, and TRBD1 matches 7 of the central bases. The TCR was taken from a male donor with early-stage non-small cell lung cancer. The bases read TGTGCCTGGAGGGACAGGTTGGGTACTGAAGCTTTCTTT. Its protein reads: CAWRDRLGTEAFF.